The 21 T cell receptor beta chains in this list originate from one sample, sequenced in a study of blood T cell repertoires in COVID-19. Method: immunoSEQ multiplex PCR; TCRdb's copy keeps in-frame clones and lacks some. This sample has roughly 230,000 clones, with 88% found just once. Sequencing used peripheral blood. These receptors were collected from an older man with acute or convalescent COVID-19.

The chain carries TRBV6-5 and TRBJ2-7, with D uncertain. There are 14 residues in the CDR3. The V gene lost 2 bases and the J gene lost 7 bases, with 15 bases spanning the gap. Germline loops: CDR1 MNHEY, CDR2 SVGAGI. The CDR3 sequence: CASSYGQVSREQYF. CDR3 coding DNA: TGTGCCAGCAGTTACGGGCAGGTGAGCCGGGAGCAGTACTTC.

CDR3 nucleotide sequence: TGTGCCAGTAGTAATTTGCGGTCGGTCACTGAAGCTTTCTTT. Protein sequence: CASSNLRSVTEAFF. This chain links TRBV19 with TRBJ1-1; D uncertain. There are 14 residues in the CDR3. V lost 4 bases and J lost 4, with 13 bases in between. CDR1 is LNHDA, CDR2 SQIVND, per germline (reference sequence).

This sequence joins TRBV5-1 and TRBJ1-1; possible D gene TRBD1, 5 bases. Trimming removed 0 bases from V and 1 base from J, with 13 bases in between. Germline CDR1 reads SGHRS; CDR2 reads YFSETQ. The length of the CDR3 is 16 residues. CDR3 in DNA: TGCGCCAGCAGCTTGGCCGCGGGGCCTCGGAACACTGAAGCTTTCTTT. This codes for CASSLAAGPRNTEAFF.

The rearrangement uses TRBV7-2 and TRBJ2-7, with D possibly TRBD2 on 6 matching bases. There are 14 residues in the CDR3. V shed 1 base and J shed 6 bases, with 13 bases lying between them. CDR1 SGHTA and CDR2 FQGNSA come from the germline V gene. Here the CDR3 reads CASSLGLGFGEQYF. The CDR3 coding sequence is TGTGCCAGCAGCTTAGGACTAGGATTCGGCGAGCAGTACTTC.

The chain joins TRBV21-1 to TRBJ1-6; the table's TRBD1 call for D was not verified on the DNA. TRBV21-1 is termed a pseudogene. CDR3 length: 17 amino acids. CDR3 in amino acids: CASSKESGGPGGSPLHF. Here the CDR3 DNA reads TGTGCCAGCAGCAAAGAATCAGGGGGGCCGGGTGGGTCACCCCTCCACTTT.

CDR3 DNA sequence: TGTGCCAGCAGCAAAGCCCCGGACAGGGGGAACACTGAAGCTTTCTTT. Translation gives CASSKAPDRGNTEAFF. The rearrangement joins TRBV21-1 to TRBJ1-1; the table's D call, TRBD1, was not checked against the DNA. TRBV21-1 is marked as a pseudogene. CDR3 length: 16 amino acids.

This chain uses TRBV6-1 with TRBJ1-3; no clear D gene. CDR1 is MNHNS and CDR2 is SASEGT in the germline V gene. V was pared by 2 bases and J by 4 bases, with 9 bases between. This CDR3 spans 14 amino acids. The CDR3 protein is CASSESGGGNTIYF. DNA for the CDR3: TGTGCCAGCAGTGAATCGGGTGGGGGAAACACCATATATTTT.

This clone has only one observation. The sample contains more than one DNA sequence encoding this CDR3. V usage is TRBV28 and J usage is TRBJ2-2; D is unclear. Germline CDR1 reads MDHEN; CDR2 reads SYDVKM. This CDR3 comprises 12 residues. The V and J ends lost 6 bases and 2 bases respectively, with 4 bases between them. Here the CDR3 reads CASSINTGELFF. CDR3 coding DNA: TGTGCCAGCAGCATCAACACCGGGGAGCTGTTTTTT.

The rearrangement uses TRBV19 and TRBJ2-2; TRBD1 is a possible D gene (5 bases). CDR1 is LNHDA, CDR2 SQIVND, per germline (reference sequence). CDR3 length: 16 amino acids. Between the trimmed V and J ends, which lost 2 bases and 1 base, there was a span of 11 bases. The CDR3 DNA sequence: TGTGCCAGTAGTATATGGTCAGGACAGAACACCGGGGAGCTGTTTTTT. Its protein is CASSIWSGQNTGELFF.

V is TRBV6-5 and J is TRBJ1-2; a possible D gene is TRBD1 (6 bases). Germline CDR1 is MNHEY and CDR2 is SVGAGI. The CDR3 extends over 16 amino acids. The germline V and J ends were trimmed by 1 base and 0 bases, with 12 bases remaining between them. The CDR3 DNA reads TGTGCCAGCAGTTACTACAGGGAACGAGCTAACTATGGCTACACCTTC. Protein product: CASSYYRERANYGYTF.

The J gene is TRBJ1-5, the V gene TRBV7-8, with D perhaps matching TRBD1 (6 bases). With 3 bases removed from V and 5 bases from J, the gap between germline ends came to 20 bases. Germline V gene lookup returns CDR1 SGHVS and CDR2 FQNEAQ. The CDR3 runs 17 residues. Here the CDR3 reads CASSFRRQAGGDQPQHF. DNA for the CDR3: TGTGCCAGCAGCTTCCGAAGACAGGCGGGGGGGGATCAGCCCCAGCATTTT.

V is TRBV9 and J is TRBJ2-7; 7 bases align to TRBD2. This CDR3 spans 16 amino acids. Germline V gene data show CDR1 as SGDLS and CDR2 as YYNGEE. V lost 0 bases and J lost 3; bases outside the gene matches: 9. CDR3 residues: CASSVAAGEGLYEQYF. For the CDR3, the DNA is TGTGCCAGCAGCGTAGCTGCGGGGGAGGGCCTCTACGAGCAGTACTTC.

This clone is medium-sized (0.01 to 0.1%) in the sample. The rearrangement uses TRBV12-3 or TRBV12-4 and TRBJ1-2, with a tentative D call TRBD1 (6 bases). The CDR3 spans 12 residues. V shed 4 bases and J shed 5 bases, with 8 bases lying between them. The CDR3 coding sequence is TGTGCCAGCAGTTCACAGGGTTATGGCTACACCTTC. Protein sequence: CASSSQGYGYTF.

This chain links TRBV7-3 with TRBJ2-1, with D perhaps TRBD2 (5 bases). Germline V gene lookup returns CDR1 SGHTA and CDR2 FQGTGA. V lost 4 bases to trimming and J lost 10 bases, with 11 bases between them. The length of the CDR3 is 12 residues. The DNA of the CDR3 is TGTGCCAGCAGCTCGTCGACGGGAGAGCAGTTCTTC. This sequence encodes CASSSSTGEQFF.

V usage is TRBV24-1 and J usage is TRBJ2-1, with 11 bases aligning to TRBD1. Unmatched junction bases numbered 8, after V lost 4 bases and J lost 4 bases. Germline values: CDR1 KGHDR, CDR2 SFDVKD. The CDR3 totals 17 residues. The DNA of the CDR3 is TGTGCCACCAGTGAAGGGAAGGGACAGGGGGTTTACAATGAGCAGTTCTTC. Amino acids: CATSEGKGQGVYNEQFF.

The chain recombines TRBV28 with TRBJ2-5, with 10 bases lining up with TRBD1. The CDR3 sequence is 14 residues long. Looked up from germline, CDR1 is MDHEN and CDR2 is SYDVKM. V dropped 5 bases and J dropped 4; count of bases not matched to a gene: 4. The CDR3 here is CASSGGQGLETQYF. The CDR3, as DNA: TGTGCCAGCAGTGGGGGACAGGGGCTAGAGACCCAGTACTTC.

The chain links TRBV18 to TRBJ2-5; a weak D match, TRBD1 (6 bases). CDR3 length: 13 amino acids. Germline CDR1 reads KGHSH; CDR2 reads LQKENI. V lost 4 bases to trimming and J lost 5 bases, with 11 bases between them. CDR3 protein: CASSRGQEETQYF. CDR3 DNA sequence: TGTGCCAGCTCACGGGGACAAGAGGAGACCCAGTACTTC.

The V gene is TRBV5-1, the J gene TRBJ2-2; 7 positions match TRBD2. This CDR3 is 18 amino acids long. Germline V gives CDR1 SGHRS, CDR2 YFSETQ. Germline trimming cut 4 bases from V and 0 bases from J; bases unmatched to any gene: 12. The CDR3 reads CASSKGILAIANTGELFF. Here the CDR3 DNA reads TGCGCCAGCAGCAAGGGAATACTAGCGATAGCGAACACCGGGGAGCTGTTTTTT.

The DNA for the CDR3 is TGTGCCAGCAGTTTTGTCAGTACCTACGAGCAGTACTTC. Residues: CASSFVSTYEQYF. This chain connects TRBV28 to TRBJ2-7; D is unresolved. V was trimmed by 3 bases and J by 2 bases, leaving 8 bases between them. The V gene's germline CDR1 is MDHEN and CDR2 SYDVKM. The length of the CDR3 is 13 residues.

The V call is TRBV6-6, the J call TRBJ1-6; D is possibly TRBD1 (5 bases). The V gene's germline CDR1 is MNHNY and CDR2 SVGAGI (reference sequence). The V end lost 6 bases, the J end lost 14 bases, and 23 bases lay between the germline ends. This CDR3 has 15 residues. The CDR3 region is CASRSPSTDRQTLHF. CDR3 nucleotide sequence: TGTGCCAGCAGATCCCCATCGACGGATCGACAGACCCTCCACTTT.

The J gene is TRBJ2-7, the V gene TRBV20-1, with TRBD2 identical over 7 bases. Looked up from germline, CDR1 is DFQATT and CDR2 is SNEGSKA (reference sequence). With V trimmed by 3 bases and J by 1 base, 3 bases remained unmatched. This CDR3 is built from 13 residues. CDR3 DNA sequence: TGCAGTGCTAGTGGGACTACTTCCTACGAGCAGTACTTC. This gives the protein CSASGTTSYEQYF.